One and the same sample provided the 28 T cell receptor beta chains below, sequenced in a study of cytomegalovirus exposure and HLA in healthy donors. Amplification used 60 Vbeta primers and 13 Jbeta primers. Method: immunoSEQ multiplex PCR; TCRdb's copy keeps in-frame clones and lacks some. Among 90,000 to 140,000 clones listed, roughly 15% were seen once. Sequenced sample: PBMCs. These receptors were collected from a female donor in good health and CMV-seronegative.

This clone was counted only a few times. V is TRBV6-5 and J is TRBJ1-2; TRBD1 might be the D (5 bases). Trimming removed 6 bases at V and 8 bases at J, with 16 bases between. CDR3 length equals 13 residues. Per germline, CDR1 MNHEY and CDR2 SVGAGI. The CDR3 loop is CASSGTGTSGYTF. The CDR3 DNA is TGTGCCAGCAGCGGGACCGGGACTTCGGGCTACACCTTC.

Only a few counts were recorded for this clone. The CDR3 DNA follows: TGTGCCATCAGTGAAATCGTAGGACAGGGTTGGAACACCATATATTTT. Protein product: CAISEIVGQGWNTIYF. The chain has TRBV10-3 and TRBJ1-3, with TRBD1 identical over 8 bases. V was clipped by 3 bases and J by 7 bases; unmatched bases: 11. CDR3 length: 16 amino acids. Germline CDR1 ENHRY, CDR2 SYGVKD.

With respect to this clone: One end of the junction is discordant with germline, which a read error may explain. The gene calls are TRBV11-2 and TRBJ1-3; D remains ambiguous. The CDR3 is made up of 12 amino acids. Germline CDR1 SGHAT, CDR2 FQNNGV. The CDR3 spells CASSLAGDTIYF. The DNA of the CDR3 is TGTGCCAGCAGCTTAGCTGGAGACACCATATATTTT.

The J gene is TRBJ1-4, the V gene TRBV15, with 8 bases matching TRBD1. The junction had 7 bases not matched to a gene; V was cut back by 1 base and J by 12 bases. Germline V CDR1 and CDR2: LNHNV, YYDKDF (reference sequence). CDR3 length: 14 residues. CDR3 amino acids: CATSRAGTGPELFF. DNA of the CDR3: TGTGCCACCAGCAGAGCCGGGACAGGCCCAGAACTGTTTTTT. Complete variable domain (other parts from reference TRBV15 and TRBJ1-4): DAMVIQNPRYQVTQFGKPVTLSCSQTLNHNVMYWYQQKSSQAPKLLFHYYDKDFNNEADTPDNFQSRRPNTSFCFLDIRSPGLGDTAMYLCATSRAGTGPELFFGSGTQLSVL.

The V gene is TRBV25-1, the J gene TRBJ1-4; the match to TRBD1 covers 8 bases. The CDR3 loop spans 11 amino acids. J was trimmed by 8 bases and V by 8 bases; bases with no gene match: 1. In germline, CDR1 is MGHDK, CDR2 SYGVNS. This CDR3 reads CASWTGEKLFF. The CDR3 DNA reads TGTGCCAGCTGGACAGGGGAAAAACTGTTTTTT. Full variable domain (remainder filled in from reference TRBV25-1 and TRBJ1-4): EADIYQTPRYLVIGTGKKITLECSQTMGHDKMYWYQQDPGMELHLIHYSYGVNSTEKGDLSSESTVSRIRTEHFPLTLESARPSHTSQYLCASWTGEKLFFGSGTQLSVL.

This chain uses TRBV7-9 with TRBJ1-2, with D perhaps matching TRBD1 (6 bases). The CDR3 runs 12 residues. Per the germline V gene, CDR1 is SEHNR and CDR2 is FQNEAQ (reference sequence). The V and J ends lost 5 bases and 8 bases respectively, with 12 bases between them. CDR3 in DNA: TGTGCCAGCAGCCGGGACATGAACGGCTACACCTTC. Translating it yields CASSRDMNGYTF.

In nucleotides, the CDR3 is TGTGCCAGCAGTCGGGAGAGTCCCTACGAGCAGTACTTC. This codes for CASSRESPYEQYF. The chain couples TRBV28 to TRBJ2-7; TRBD2 might be the D (6 bases). V was pared by 5 bases and J by 2 bases, with 10 bases between. Per germline, CDR1 MDHEN and CDR2 SYDVKM. The CDR3 is 13 residues long. Variable domain in full (rest from reference TRBV28 and TRBJ2-7): DVKVTQSSRYLVKRTGEKVFLECVQDMDHENMFWYRQDPGLGLRLIYFSYDVKMKEKGDIPEGYSVSREKKERFSLILESASTNQTSMYLCASSRESPYEQYFGPGTRLTVT.

There are a few counts of this clone. The chain has TRBV6-1 and TRBJ1-1; 7 nucleotides align to TRBD1. This CDR3 has 14 amino acids. V shed 6 bases and J 5 bases; nucleotides not matched to a gene: 9. Germline V CDR1 and CDR2: MNHNS, SASEGT. DNA for the CDR3: TGTGCCAGCAGACATGGACAGGTCGAAACTGAAGCTTTCTTT. Amino acids: CASRHGQVETEAFF.

The chain is built from TRBV12-5 and TRBJ1-5; D remains unclear. In germline, CDR1 is LGHNT, CDR2 FRNRAP. V dropped 0 bases and J dropped 9 bases, with 9 bases sitting between them. The CDR3 runs to 13 residues. The CDR3 protein is CASGLVREGPQHF. In nucleotides, the CDR3 is TGTGCTAGTGGTTTGGTACGGGAAGGGCCCCAGCATTTT.

The V gene is TRBV7-3, the J gene TRBJ2-7, with TRBD1 matching 10 bases. CDR3 length: 15 residues. The ends lost 5 bases at V and 2 bases at J; junction bases unmatched: 6. Germline V gene lookup returns CDR1 SGHTA and CDR2 FQGTGA. The CDR3 coding sequence is TGTGCCAGCAGCAGAGACGGGACAGGGGCCTACGAGCAGTACTTC. It yields the protein CASSRDGTGAYEQYF.

This clone occurred a few times. The sample contains more than one DNA sequence encoding this CDR3. The chain has TRBV19 and TRBJ1-5; tentative D call: TRBD1 (5 bases). The germline CDR1 and CDR2 sequences are LNHDA and SQIVND (reference sequence). The CDR3 runs to 14 residues. Trimming removed 3 bases at V and 7 bases at J, with 13 bases between. The CDR3 loop reads CASSIGGGDQPQHF. CDR3 in DNA: TGTGCCAGTAGTATTGGGGGGGGAGACCAGCCCCAGCATTTT.

In its sample, this clone was seen a few times. The chain joins TRBV2 to TRBJ1-1; 7 bases align to TRBD1. The CDR3 extends over 18 amino acids. The germline V gene has CDR1 SNHLY and CDR2 FYNNEI. The trim removed 2 bases at V and 11 bases at J, leaving 23 bases unmatched. The CDR3 is CASSELGNPRGGGLGAFF. The CDR3 bases are TGTGCCAGCAGTGAATTAGGTAACCCGCGAGGAGGGGGCTTGGGTGCTTTCTTT.

The V gene is TRBV5-4, the J gene TRBJ2-7; TRBD1 matches at 7 bases. Germline V gene data show CDR1 as SGHNT and CDR2 as YYREEE (reference sequence). This CDR3 spans 13 amino acids. V lost 0 bases, J lost 4 bases, and 1 base stayed unmatched. DNA of the CDR3: TGTGCCAGCAGCTTGGGGGACAGATACGAGCAGTACTTC. This codes for CASSLGDRYEQYF.

The chain carries TRBV19 and TRBJ2-4; possibly TRBD1 for D (5 bases). Trimming shortened V by 2 bases and J by 6 bases, and 11 bases separated the two germline ends. The germline CDR1 and CDR2 sequences are LNHDA and SQIVND (reference sequence). CDR3 length equals 14 residues. CDR3 sequence reads: CASSIRGAGNIQYF. The CDR3 coding sequence is TGTGCCAGTAGTATAAGGGGTGCCGGAAACATTCAGTACTTC.

The chain carries TRBV7-9 and TRBJ1-4; the D gene is possibly TRBD1 (6 bases). Germline lookup yields CDR1 SEHNR and CDR2 FQNEAQ (reference sequence). This CDR3 contains 14 residues. Between the trimmed V and J ends, which lost 3 bases and 5 bases, there was a span of 10 bases. The CDR3 here is CASSFGQNNEKLFF. CDR3 nucleotide sequence: TGTGCCAGCAGCTTCGGACAGAACAATGAAAAACTGTTTTTT.

This clone was seen a handful of times. V gene TRBV30 combines with J gene TRBJ1-2; D is unclear. The CDR3 contains 13 residues. V gave up 0 bases and J gave up 3 bases, with 8 bases separating them. Germline V gene lookup returns CDR1 GTSNPN and CDR2 SVGIG (reference sequence). The CDR3 here is CAWSVDWDYGYTF. CDR3 sequence (DNA): TGTGCCTGGAGTGTAGACTGGGACTATGGCTACACCTTC.

The chain recombines TRBV7-2 with TRBJ2-5, with a tentative D call TRBD1 (5 bases). Deletions cut 5 bases from V and 2 bases from J, with 9 bases between. Germline CDR1 is SGHTA and CDR2 is FQGNSA. This CDR3 is built from 13 residues. CDR3 DNA: TGTGCCAGCAGCCGACAGCTACAAGAGACCCAGTACTTC. Translation: CASSRQLQETQYF. The entire variable domain, with the rest obtained from reference TRBV7-2 and TRBJ2-5, is as follows: GAGVSQSPSNKVTEKGKDVELRCDPISGHTALYWYRQSLGQGLEFLIYFQGNSAPDKSGLPSDRFSAERTGGSVSTLTIQRTQQEDSAVYLCASSRQLQETQYFGPGTRLLVL.

A few counts support this clone. The chain links TRBV19 to TRBJ2-7; 8 nucleotides align to TRBD2. The length of the CDR3 is 13 residues. The junction had 6 bases not matched to a gene; V was cut back by 5 bases and J by 6 bases. Germline CDR1 and CDR2: LNHDA and SQIVND (reference sequence). In DNA, the CDR3 is TGTGCCAGTAGTGTCGGGGGGGGTCGCGAGCAGTACTTC. Its translation: CASSVGGGREQYF.

This clone was picked up a small number of times. The genes are TRBV6-1 and TRBJ1-5; 11 bases are a match to TRBD1. The V and J ends lost 5 bases and 3 bases, in that order; junction bases with no gene match: 3. The germline V gene has CDR1 MNHNS and CDR2 SASEGT. CDR3 length: 15 residues. The CDR3 DNA follows: TGTGCCAGCAGTCTGGGACAGGGGGTCAATCAGCCCCAGCATTTT. Amino acid sequence: CASSLGQGVNQPQHF.

The chain recombines TRBV28 with TRBJ2-1; D possibly corresponds to TRBD2 (6 bases). The CDR3 length is 14 residues. CDR1 and CDR2 (germline): MDHEN, SYDVKM. The germline V and J ends were trimmed by 0 bases and 15 bases, with 18 bases remaining between them. In DNA, the CDR3 is TGTGCCAGCAGTTTATGCGGAGGGACCCCTAATCCGTTCTTC. Its protein is CASSLCGGTPNPFF.

This clone appeared a few times. This sequence joins TRBV5-6 and TRBJ1-3, with a weak D call TRBD1 (6 bases). V lost 2 bases and J lost 4, with 10 bases in between. CDR3 size: 14 residues. CDR1 and CDR2 from the germline V gene are SGHDT and YYEEEE. The chain's CDR3 is CASSFQGYGNTIYF. The CDR3 nucleotides read TGTGCCAGCAGCTTTCAGGGGTACGGAAACACCATATATTTT.

The CDR3 spells CASSPRGRGRYQETQYF. CDR3 in DNA: TGTGCCAGTAGCCCCAGAGGAAGGGGGCGGTACCAAGAGACCCAGTACTTC. The genes are TRBV19 and TRBJ2-5, with 7 nucleotides matching TRBD1. V lost 6 bases to trimming and J lost 0 bases; unmatched junction nucleotides: 13. CDR1 and CDR2 (germline): LNHDA, SQIVND (reference sequence). The CDR3 spans 17 residues.

The chain joins TRBV4-3 to TRBJ2-1; D gene unclear. Trimming took off 1 base at V and 3 bases at J, with 10 bases between the two ends. Looked up from germline, CDR1 is LGHNA and CDR2 is YSLEER. There are 15 residues in the CDR3. The CDR3 region is CASSQADTGYNEQFF. The DNA for the CDR3 is TGCGCCAGCAGCCAAGCAGACACCGGCTACAATGAGCAGTTCTTC.

The sample holds one count of this clone. This sequence joins TRBV18 and TRBJ2-7, with 9 bases that match TRBD2. V dropped 2 bases and J dropped 2; count of bases not matched to a gene: 10. Per germline, CDR1 KGHSH and CDR2 LQKENI. CDR3 length equals 17 residues. As DNA, the CDR3 is TGTGCCAGCTCACCAGGTTCGGGTAGCGGGAGACCCTACGAGCAGTACTTC. It yields the protein CASSPGSGSGRPYEQYF.

This clone came up a few times. This chain joins TRBV25-1 and TRBJ1-2; D remains unclear. V lost 3 bases and J 8 bases, leaving 16 bases between the germline ends. The CDR3 consists of 14 residues. Germline V lookup: CDR1 MGHDK, CDR2 SYGVNS. CDR3 bases: TGTGCCAGCAGTGAGGGAGGGCGGGCGGCCGGCTACACCTTC. Amino acid sequence: CASSEGGRAAGYTF.

This clone was recorded a few times. This chain joins TRBV7-9 and TRBJ2-2; D possibly corresponds to TRBD1 (5 bases). Germline-derived CDR1 and CDR2 are SEHNR and FQNEAQ (reference sequence). The V end was cut by 5 bases, the J end by 7 bases, with 14 bases between. The CDR3 loop spans 14 amino acids. The CDR3 DNA reads TGTGCCAGCAGCGCAGTGGGGCGTTTCGGGGAGCTGTTTTTT. This encodes CASSAVGRFGELFF.

The rearrangement uses TRBV4-3 and TRBJ1-2, with 8 bases that match TRBD1. The germline CDR1 and CDR2 sequences are LGHNA and YSLEER. Trimming removed 4 bases from V and 7 bases from J; junction bases left unmatched: 5. The CDR3 sequence is 13 residues long. Written as DNA, the CDR3 is TGCGCCAGCAGCCCCCGACAGGGGAGTGGCTACACCTTC. Its translation: CASSPRQGSGYTF.

The chain couples TRBV29-1 to TRBJ1-2, with D perhaps matching TRBD1 (6 bases). The germline V and J ends were trimmed by 6 bases and 3 bases, with 20 bases remaining between them. The CDR3 consists of 15 residues. The germline V gene has CDR1 SQVTM and CDR2 ANQGSEA. CDR3 loop: CSVGYRVASHYGYTF. CDR3 DNA sequence: TGCAGCGTAGGATACAGGGTTGCGAGTCACTATGGCTACACCTTC.